Shown below are 27 T cell receptor beta chains from a single sample sequenced in a study of blood T cells in healthy people across ages. PCR was performed a second time for about 7 to 12 cycles using a sample-barcoded 5' primer and a J-beta primer mix. MiXCR was run by TCRdb on the 5' RACE reads, yielding one entry per CDR3 protein. The repertoire holds 650,000 to 800,000 distinct CDR3 sequences, with 45% to 60% as singletons. Sequenced sample: blood. Receptors were obtained from a woman aged 80 or older in good health.

This CDR3 is CASGMGGSYEQYF. Here the CDR3 DNA reads TGTGCCAGCGGCATGGGGGGGTCGTACGAGCAGTACTTC. The J gene is TRBJ2-7, the V gene TRBV11-2; 7 bases match TRBD2. CDR3 length: 13 amino acids. Germline V gives CDR1 SGHAT, CDR2 FQNNGV. Germline trimming cut 8 bases from V and 4 bases from J; bases unmatched to any gene: 8.

The CDR3 is CASSAPLYETQYF. The CDR3, as DNA: TGTGCCAGCAGCGCCCCTCTCTACGAGACCCAGTACTTC. This chain links TRBV7-9 with TRBJ2-5; D not certain. The CDR3 spans 13 residues. Germline assignment: CDR1 SEHNR and CDR2 FQNEAQ (reference sequence). Trimming shortened V by 5 bases and J by 5 bases, and 12 bases separated the two germline ends.

On this clonotype: A much larger clone differs by one base, so this may be a read error. The V gene is TRBV7-9, the J gene TRBJ2-7; 11 nucleotides agree with TRBD1. The germline V gene has CDR1 SEHNR and CDR2 FQNEAQ (reference sequence). The CDR3 consists of 16 residues. CDR3 sequence (DNA): TGTGCCGGCAGCTTTATTTTGGGACAGGGGGTTTACGAGCAGTACTTC. Its translation is CAGSFILGQGVYEQYF.

This clonotype appeared a single time. The gene calls are TRBV5-6 and TRBJ2-5; D remains ambiguous. The closer fit of TRBJ2-7 to the DNA end suggests the J call may be wrong. The length of the CDR3 is 13 residues. CDR1 and CDR2 from the germline V gene are SGHDT and YYEEEE. The CDR3 DNA sequence: TGTGCCAGCAGCCCAATGTCTGAATACGAGCAGTACTTC. Translating gives CASSPMSEYEQYF.

V and J are TRBV6-6 and TRBJ1-2; the D is unclear. CDR3 length: 11 amino acids. Trimming pared 6 bases from V and 8 bases from J, leaving 10 bases between. Germline loops: CDR1 MNHNY, CDR2 SVGAGI (reference sequence). The CDR3 here is CASRPVRGYTF. CDR3 bases: TGTGCCAGCAGACCTGTAAGAGGCTACACCTTC.

J is TRBJ2-4 and V is TRBV20-1; 13 nucleotides align to TRBD2. TRBJ2-7 matches the DNA end more closely, so the J call is doubtful. CDR3 length: 15 amino acids. Germline V gene sequence: CDR1 DFQATT, CDR2 SNEGSKA (reference sequence). CDR3 amino acids: CSAVRGTSGAYEQYF. In DNA form, the CDR3 reads TGCAGTGCTGTCCGTGGGACTAGCGGGGCCTACGAGCAGTACTTC.

The genes are TRBV28 and TRBJ2-5, with TRBD2 matching 7 bases. Germline V gives CDR1 MDHEN, CDR2 SYDVKM. The CDR3 runs to 16 residues. Trimming cost V 3 bases and J 11 bases; bases outside gene matches: 18. The CDR3 is CASSLQFRDYQRGQYF. CDR3 sequence (DNA): TGTGCCAGCAGTTTGCAATTCCGGGACTACCAACGGGGGCAGTACTTC.

This clonotype was detected many times. The chain couples TRBV4-1 to TRBJ2-1; 8 nucleotides agree with TRBD2. V shed 4 bases, J shed 0 bases, and the junction held 5 bases outside the gene matches. The CDR3 length is 16 residues. Per the germline V gene, CDR1 is MGHRA and CDR2 is YSYEKL. CDR3 DNA sequence: TGCGCCAGCAGCCCACTAGCGGTGGGCTCCTACAATGAGCAGTTCTTC. Protein: CASSPLAVGSYNEQFF.

The chain combines TRBV4-1 with TRBJ2-3, with D hard to call. Deletions cut 0 bases from V and 1 base from J, with 8 bases between. This CDR3 is built from 15 residues. Per the germline V gene, CDR1 is MGHRA and CDR2 is YSYEKL. The CDR3 DNA reads TGCGCCAGCAGCCAAGAGAGGTCCCGCACAGATACGCAGTATTTT. Residues: CASSQERSRTDTQYF.

Note on this clonotype: This clone may be a read error of a much larger clone one base away. The chain carries TRBV6-5 and TRBJ2-3; tentatively, D is TRBD1 (5 bases). The CDR3 is made up of 15 amino acids. CDR1 and CDR2 (germline): MNHEY, SVGAGI. This CDR3 reads CAGSLLGASTDTQYF. CDR3 in DNA: TGTGCCGGCAGTCTCTTAGGGGCTAGCACAGATACGCAGTATTTT.

In its sample, this clonotype was seen a few times. It may be a read error: a sequence one base away is much more abundant. V usage is TRBV5-1 and J usage is TRBJ2-5; 9 nucleotides line up with TRBD1. The CDR3 consists of 15 residues. Germline loops: CDR1 SGHRS, CDR2 YFSETQ. Trimming removed 5 bases from V and 11 bases from J; junction bases left unmatched: 16. CDR3 bases: TGCGCCAGCAGTTTAGAGGGACAGGGCTACAATGAGCAGTACTTC. Encoded protein: CASSLEGQGYNEQYF.

This clonotype was counted ten times or more. The chain has TRBV11-3 and TRBJ1-4; the D gene is possibly TRBD1 (5 bases). The CDR3 contains 18 residues. Germline CDR1 and CDR2: SGHNT and YENEEA. Trimming shortened V by 0 bases and J by 4 bases, and 18 bases separated the two germline ends. The CDR3 nucleotides read TGTGCCAGCAGCTTAGAGGATGGGGACGACCCCCATAATGAAAAACTGTTTTTT. Its translation is CASSLEDGDDPHNEKLFF.

The chain employs TRBV4-3 and TRBJ2-5; a possible D gene is TRBD1 (6 bases). TRBJ2-7 matches the DNA end more closely, so the J call is doubtful. Germline loops: CDR1 LGHNA, CDR2 YSLEER. CDR3 length: 13 amino acids. The CDR3: CASSQTTGNEQYF. DNA for the CDR3: TGCGCCAGCAGCCAGACCACAGGGAACGAGCAGTACTTC.

The chain couples TRBV5-5 to TRBJ1-6; no firm D call. Looked up from germline, CDR1 is SGHKS and CDR2 is YYEKEE (reference sequence). V was cut by 0 bases and J by 6 bases, with 7 bases left in between. This CDR3 is 14 amino acids long. In nucleotides, the CDR3 is TGTGCCAGCAGCTTGGTTAGATTTAATTCACCCCTCCACTTT. Residues: CASSLVRFNSPLHF.

This sequence joins TRBV29-1 and TRBJ1-2; D remains unclear. The CDR3 runs 13 residues. V lost 3 bases and J 2 bases, leaving 10 bases between the germline ends. Germline lookup yields CDR1 SQVTM and CDR2 ANQGSEA. The DNA for the CDR3 is TGCAGCGTTGAGGCAGATCTAAACTATGGCTACACCTTC. Translated: CSVEADLNYGYTF.

This chain uses TRBV9 with TRBJ2-1; D possibly corresponds to TRBD2 (5 bases). The end of the DNA aligns better with TRBJ2-7, so the J call may be wrong. The length of the CDR3 is 15 residues. Per the germline V gene, CDR1 is SGDLS and CDR2 is YYNGEE. The CDR3 region has the DNA TGTGCCAGCAGCGTCACGGGGAGCTCCTACAATGAGCAGTACTTC. Protein: CASSVTGSSYNEQYF.

This clonotype occurred many times. The rearrangement links TRBV5-1 to TRBJ2-1, with no clear D. Germline V gene lookup returns CDR1 SGHRS and CDR2 YFSETQ. The CDR3 totals 13 residues. V was trimmed by 4 bases and J by 2 bases, leaving 7 bases between them. Here the CDR3 DNA reads TGCGCCAGCAGCGGAATGGCCTACAATGAGCAGTTCTTC. Amino acid sequence: CASSGMAYNEQFF.

The V and J genes are TRBV7-3 and TRBJ2-1, with unresolved D. The CDR3 spans 11 residues. Germline CDR1 is SGHTA and CDR2 is FQGTGA. V was cut by 4 bases and J by 8 bases, with 6 bases left in between. CDR3 DNA sequence: TGTGCCAGCAGCTCCAATGATGAGCAGTTCTTC. It specifies CASSSNDEQFF.

At least ten counts were recorded for this clonotype. The chain joins TRBV24-1 to TRBJ2-1; D gene uncertain. V gave up 4 bases and J gave up 7 bases, with 13 bases separating them. Germline V gene sequence: CDR1 KGHDR, CDR2 SFDVKD. CDR3 size: 14 residues. This chain's CDR3 is CATSDSDAPNEQFF. CDR3 DNA sequence: TGTGCCACCAGTGACTCGGACGCCCCTAATGAGCAGTTCTTC.

Ten or more counts support this clonotype. The CDR3 region has the DNA TGTGCCACCAGCAGAGAAGGGATGCTGAACACTGAAGCTTTCTTT. The encoded protein is CATSREGMLNTEAFF. The chain links TRBV15 to TRBJ1-1; D not certain. V lost 0 bases, J lost 0 bases, and 8 bases lay in between. CDR3 length: 15 residues. CDR1 is LNHNV and CDR2 is YYDKDF in the germline V gene (reference sequence).

The chain combines TRBV7-2 with TRBJ2-7, with TRBD2 matching 9 bases. The CDR3 loop spans 17 amino acids. Trimming at V came to 6 bases and at J to 7 bases, leaving 19 bases not matched to a gene. CDR1 SGHTA and CDR2 FQGNSA come from the germline V gene. Here the CDR3 DNA reads TGTGCCAGCAGAGCCGCGGGGGGGACCCGACTCAACAATGAGCAGTACTTC. Its protein product is CASRAAGGTRLNNEQYF.

About this clonotype: Compared with germline, one end of the junction differs, possibly owing to a read error. The chain combines TRBV12-3 or TRBV12-4 with TRBJ2-7; the D gene is possibly TRBD2 (5 bases). The CDR3 has 17 amino acids. CDR3 sequence reads: CAGSLRGILPQAYEQYF. In DNA, the CDR3 is TGTGCCGGCAGTTTACGAGGGATCCTTCCTCAAGCCTACGAGCAGTACTTC.

Of note for this clonotype: A single base separates this from a much larger clone, so it may be a read error. This chain's CDR3 is CAIRRTGGGIYTEAFF. CDR3 DNA: TGTGCCATCAGGAGGACAGGGGGCGGGATATACACTGAAGCTTTCTTT. The rearrangement joins TRBV10-3 to TRBJ1-1, with 11 bases aligning to TRBD1. J lost 3 bases, V lost 6 bases, and 9 bases had no gene match. This CDR3 contains 16 residues. Germline-derived CDR1 and CDR2 are ENHRY and SYGVKD.

Comment on this clonotype: A much larger clone sits a single nucleotide away, making a read error possible. The chain links TRBV15 to TRBJ2-3; a weak D match, TRBD2 (6 bases). Trimming took off 3 bases at V and 8 bases at J, with 12 bases between the two ends. The CDR3 loop spans 13 amino acids. Germline assignment: CDR1 LNHNV and CDR2 YYDKDF (reference sequence). CDR3 sequence: CATSSPWGGTQYF. The CDR3 DNA follows: TGTGCCACCAGCAGTCCCTGGGGAGGTACGCAGTATTTT.

In its sample, this clonotype was seen many times. The chain joins TRBV5-1 to TRBJ2-3, with D perhaps TRBD2 (6 bases). Trimming pared 5 bases from V and 6 bases from J, leaving 19 bases between. Germline loops: CDR1 SGHRS, CDR2 YFSETQ. The CDR3 is 15 amino acids. The CDR3 DNA sequence: TGCGCCAGCAGACCCGAACTAGCTCCTCGGGATACGCAGTATTTT. Translation gives CASRPELAPRDTQYF.

Comments on this clonotype: One junction end disagrees with the germline gene, perhaps due to a read error. This chain links TRBV27 with TRBJ2-1; 8 bases line up with TRBD2. Per the germline V gene, CDR1 is MNHEY and CDR2 is SMNVEV (reference sequence). The CDR3 runs 15 residues. The CDR3 bases are TGTGCCAGCGGTTTTGAGCGGGGGCCCTACAATGAGCAGTTCTTC. It is translated as CASGFERGPYNEQFF.

This chain joins TRBV20-1 and TRBJ2-1, with 10 bases that match TRBD2. CDR3 length: 15 residues. J lost 5 bases, V lost 1 base, and 5 bases had no gene match. Germline CDR1 is DFQATT and CDR2 is SNEGSKA (reference sequence). The CDR3 region has the DNA TGCAGTGCTAGAGGCCTAGCGGGAGCCCACAATGAGCAGTTCTTC. Translated: CSARGLAGAHNEQFF.